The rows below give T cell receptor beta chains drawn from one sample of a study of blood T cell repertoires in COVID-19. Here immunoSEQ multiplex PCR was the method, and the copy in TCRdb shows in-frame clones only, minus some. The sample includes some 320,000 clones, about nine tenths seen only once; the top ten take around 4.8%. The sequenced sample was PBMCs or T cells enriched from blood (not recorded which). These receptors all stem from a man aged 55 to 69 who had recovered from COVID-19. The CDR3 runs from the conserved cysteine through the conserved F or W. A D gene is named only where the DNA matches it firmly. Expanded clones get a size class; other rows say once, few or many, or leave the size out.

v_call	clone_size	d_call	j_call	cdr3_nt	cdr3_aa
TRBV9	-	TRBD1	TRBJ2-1	TGTGCCAGCAGCGACGGGACAGGGACTTACAATGAGCAGTTCTTC	CASSDGTGTYNEQFF
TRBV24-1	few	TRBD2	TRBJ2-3	TGTGCCACCAGTGATCCGGGACTAGCGGGGGTGGATACGCAGTATTTT	CATSDPGLAGVDTQYF
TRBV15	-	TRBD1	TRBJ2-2	TGTGCCACCAGCAGAGTTCGGGGACAGGGCAACACCGGGGAGCTGTTTTTT	CATSRVRGQGNTGELFF
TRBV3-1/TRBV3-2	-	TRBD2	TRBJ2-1	TGTGCCAGCAGCCTTGGACTAGTATCGAGCTCCTACAATGAGCAGTTCTTC	CASSLGLVSSSYNEQFF
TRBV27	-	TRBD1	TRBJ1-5	TGTGCCAGCAGTTTAGCGTACAGGGGGCGCAATCAGCCCCAGCATTTT	CASSLAYRGRNQPQHF
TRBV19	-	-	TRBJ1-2	TGTGCCAGTACCCCCCTAGCGGGGGGCTATAGGGGCTACACCTTC	CASTPLAGGYRGYTF
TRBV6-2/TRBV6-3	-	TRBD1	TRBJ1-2	TGTGCCAGCAGTGTGACAGGGTCCGGGGGAGATGGCTACACCTTC	CASSVTGSGGDGYTF
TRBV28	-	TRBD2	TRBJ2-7	TGTGCCAGCAGTTTAGGGGGTAGCGGGAGTTTGTACGAGCAGTACTTC	CASSLGGSGSLYEQYF
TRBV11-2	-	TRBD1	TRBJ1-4	TGTGCCAGCAGTACAAGGACAGGGGACGGTAATGAAAAACTGTTTTTT	CASSTRTGDGNEKLFF
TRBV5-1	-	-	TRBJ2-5	TGCGCCAGCAGCCGCCCTGTCGGGGAGGAGACCCAGTACTTC	CASSRPVGEETQYF
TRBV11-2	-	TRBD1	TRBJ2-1	TGTGCCAGCAGCTTAGGACAGGGCTACTACAATGAGCAGTTCTTC	CASSLGQGYYNEQFF
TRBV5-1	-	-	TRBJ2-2	TGCGCCAGCGAGTACAGCGGGAACACCGGGGAGCTGTTTTTT	CASEYSGNTGELFF
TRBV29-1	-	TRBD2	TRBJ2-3	TGCAGCGCCAAACTAGCGGGTAGCACAGATACGCAGTATTTT	CSAKLAGSTDTQYF
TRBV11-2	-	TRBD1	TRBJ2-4	TGTGCCAGCAGCCCCGGGACAGGGAAGAGTGCAGCCAAAAACATTCAGTACTTC	CASSPGTGKSAAKNIQYF
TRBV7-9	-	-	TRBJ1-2	TGTGCCAGCAGCAGACTCCTTGGCGAAGGCTACACCTTC	CASSRLLGEGYTF
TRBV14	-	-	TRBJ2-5	TGTGCCAGCAGCCTCCTATTGGGAGCACAAGAGACCCAGTACTTC	CASSLLLGAQETQYF
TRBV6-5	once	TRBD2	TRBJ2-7	TGTGCCAGCAGGGGGGGGGTCCTCGAGCAGTACTTC	CASRGGVLEQYF
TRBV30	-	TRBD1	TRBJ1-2	TGTGCCTGGAGTTACAGGGGCCCCAACTATGGCTACACCTTC	CAWSYRGPNYGYTF
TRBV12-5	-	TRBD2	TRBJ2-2	TGTGCTAGTGGTTTGGTCCCGGGACTAGCGGGGGGGAACACCGGGGAGCTGTTTTTT	CASGLVPGLAGGNTGELFF
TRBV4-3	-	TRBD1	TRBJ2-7	TGCGCCAGCAGCCAATCTGCATCAGGGGGTGTGGGCTACGAGCAGTACTTC	CASSQSASGGVGYEQYF
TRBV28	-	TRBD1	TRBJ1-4	TGTGCCAGCAGGACAGGGCCTCCAACTAATGAAAAACTGTTTTTT	CASRTGPPTNEKLFF
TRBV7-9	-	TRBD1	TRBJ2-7	TGTGCCAGCAGCCAGACAGGGGCGTCCTACGAGCAGTACTTC	CASSQTGASYEQYF
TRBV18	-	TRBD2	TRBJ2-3	TGTGCCAGCTCACTTCCCGGGGGGGCAGATACGCAGTATTTT	CASSLPGGADTQYF
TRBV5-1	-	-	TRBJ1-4	TGCGCCAGCAGCTTGGACAGGGCGGAAAAACTGTTTTTT	CASSLDRAEKLFF
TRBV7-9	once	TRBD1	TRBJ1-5	TGTGCCAGCAGCCGTGGGACAGGGGGGCAAGGGCCCCAGCATTTT	CASSRGTGGQGPQHF
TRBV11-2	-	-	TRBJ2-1	TGTGCCAGCAGCTCGCCCTCCCTTGACTCCGCTGAGCAGTTCTTC	CASSSPSLDSAEQFF